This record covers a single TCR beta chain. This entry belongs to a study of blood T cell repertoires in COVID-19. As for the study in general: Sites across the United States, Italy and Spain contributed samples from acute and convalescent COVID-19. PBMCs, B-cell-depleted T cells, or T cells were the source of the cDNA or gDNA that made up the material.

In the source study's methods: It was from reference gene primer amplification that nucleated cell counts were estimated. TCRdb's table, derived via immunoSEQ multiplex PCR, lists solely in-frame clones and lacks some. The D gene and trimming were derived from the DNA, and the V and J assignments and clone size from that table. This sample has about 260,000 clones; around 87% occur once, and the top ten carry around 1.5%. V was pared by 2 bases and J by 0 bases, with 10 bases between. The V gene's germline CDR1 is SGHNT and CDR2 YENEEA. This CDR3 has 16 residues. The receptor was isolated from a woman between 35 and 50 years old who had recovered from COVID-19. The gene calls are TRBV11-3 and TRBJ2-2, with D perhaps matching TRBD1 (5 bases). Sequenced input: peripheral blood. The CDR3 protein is CASSLRAGPNTGELFF. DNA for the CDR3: TGTGCCAGCAGCTTACGGGCAGGGCCGAACACCGGGGAGCTGTTTTTT.